Detailed here is one T cell receptor (beta chain). The data were taken from a study of blood T cell repertoires in COVID-19. The germline V and J ends were trimmed by 1 base and 3 bases, with 13 bases remaining between them. CDR1 MNHNS and CDR2 SASEGT come from the germline V gene. The CDR3 is 16 amino acids. Authors' processing steps: Estimation of nucleated cell counts was performed using reference gene primer amplification. TCRdb's copy holds only in-frame clones and misses some; the assay was immunoSEQ multiplex PCR. That table gives V, J and clone size, and the DNA gave D and trimming. The table has some 49,000 clones, more than 85% seen once; the top ten hold roughly 6.5%.

This sequence originates from a man aged 50 or older with active COVID-19. Sample: peripheral blood. V usage is TRBV6-1 and J usage is TRBJ1-5, with D maybe TRBD1 (5 bases). The CDR3, as DNA: TGTGCCAGCAGTGAAGGGCCAGGGATTATCAATCAGCCCCAGCATTTT. Protein sequence: CASSEGPGIINQPQHF.